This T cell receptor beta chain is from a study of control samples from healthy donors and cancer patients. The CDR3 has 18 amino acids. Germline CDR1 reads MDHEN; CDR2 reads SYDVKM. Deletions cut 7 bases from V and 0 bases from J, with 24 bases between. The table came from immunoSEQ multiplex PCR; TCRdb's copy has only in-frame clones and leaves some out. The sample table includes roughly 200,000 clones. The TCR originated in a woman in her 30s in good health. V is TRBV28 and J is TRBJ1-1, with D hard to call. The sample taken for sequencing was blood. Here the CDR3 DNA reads TGTGCCAGCAAACGTCTAGTACCGAAAAGAAACTTGAACACTGAAGCTTTCTTT. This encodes CASKRLVPKRNLNTEAFF.